These 17 T cell receptor beta chains came from one sample sequenced in a study of early T cells in non-severe SARS-CoV-2 infection. TCRdb called the 5' RACE reads again in MiXCR, with one record for every CDR3 protein. This sample carries 25,000 to 30,000 distinct CDR3 sequences, 9% to 10% of them seen once, and the ten largest clones take roughly an eighth. Sequenced material: whole blood. These receptors were taken from an adult who was a healthcare worker with PCR-confirmed SARS-CoV-2 infection or an uninfected control (not recorded which).

This clonotype was seen only a few times. The J gene is TRBJ2-2, the V gene TRBV3-1, with no clear D. Germline loops: CDR1 LGHDT, CDR2 YNNKEL (reference sequence). The germline V and J ends were trimmed by 6 bases and 6 bases, with 11 bases remaining between them. The CDR3 covers 13 residues. CDR3 residues: CASSIRLAGELFF. DNA for the CDR3: TGTGCCAGCAGTATACGATTGGCCGGGGAGCTGTTTTTT.

The sample holds a few counts of this clonotype. The chain has TRBV5-4 and TRBJ2-6; no reliable D call. The V end lost 0 bases, the J end lost 0 bases, and 4 bases lay between the germline ends. Germline V gene sequence: CDR1 SGHNT, CDR2 YYREEE (reference sequence). The CDR3 has 15 amino acids. The CDR3 spells CASSLDSSGANVLTF. The CDR3 nucleotides are TGTGCCAGCAGCTTGGACAGCTCTGGGGCCAACGTCCTGACTTTC.

Remarks on this clonotype: A much bigger clone sits one base away, suggesting this may be a read error. This chain links TRBV7-2 with TRBJ1-6; D is perhaps TRBD1 (6 bases). The CDR3 runs to 15 residues. Germline V gives CDR1 SGHTA, CDR2 FQGNSA. The CDR3 DNA follows: TGTGCCAGCAACTTAGCGGGCAGGGGAAATTCACCCCTCCACTTT. Translated, it gives CASNLAGRGNSPLHF.

This clonotype was found many times. The chain has TRBV7-9 and TRBJ1-2; the match to TRBD1 covers 7 bases. The CDR3 spans 12 residues. Unmatched junction bases numbered 11, after V lost 11 bases and J lost 8 bases. Looked up from germline, CDR1 is SEHNR and CDR2 is FQNEAQ (reference sequence). CDR3 DNA: TGTGCCCCTTGGGTAACAGGGGAAGGCTACACCTTC. It codes for CAPWVTGEGYTF. Complete variable domain (other parts from reference TRBV7-9 and TRBJ1-2): DTGVSQNPRHKITKRGQNVTFRCDPISEHNRLYWYRQTLGQGPEFLTYFQNEAQLEKSRLLSDRFSAERPKGSFSTLEIQRTEQGDSAMYLCAPWVTGEGYTFGSGTRLTVV.

The table lists this clonotype with many counts. The chain links TRBV10-3 to TRBJ2-5, with TRBD1 identical over 8 bases. Germline-derived CDR1 and CDR2 are ENHRY and SYGVKD. The CDR3 runs to 13 residues. Unmatched junction bases numbered 3, after V lost 6 bases and J lost 3 bases. The CDR3 protein is CAIRTGAEETQYF. In nucleotides, the CDR3 is TGTGCCATCAGGACAGGGGCGGAAGAGACCCAGTACTTC.

This clonotype has a count of ten or more. The genes are TRBV7-3 and TRBJ1-1, with 9 nucleotides matching TRBD1. V was clipped by 5 bases and J by 4 bases; unmatched bases: 5. CDR1 and CDR2 (germline): SGHTA, FQGTGA. The CDR3 loop spans 14 amino acids. The CDR3 loop reads CASSQQGASTEAFF. The CDR3 DNA is TGTGCCAGCAGCCAACAGGGGGCCAGCACTGAAGCTTTCTTT.

This clonotype occurred many times. This chain's CDR3 is CASSGPSSYEQYF. The DNA for the CDR3 is TGCGCCAGCAGTGGCCCGAGCTCCTACGAGCAGTACTTC. This rearrangement joins TRBV10-1 to TRBJ2-7; D uncertain. Trimming removed 4 bases from V and 0 bases from J, with 7 bases in between. This CDR3 is 13 amino acids long. Germline V gene lookup returns CDR1 WNHNN and CDR2 SYGVQD (reference sequence).

DNA of the CDR3: TGTGCCAGCAGCACTCCCCGGGGCCTGAACACCGGGGAGCTGTTTTTT. It encodes CASSTPRGLNTGELFF. The chain is built from TRBV9 and TRBJ2-2; the D gene could be TRBD1 or TRBD2 (5 bases each). Trimming removed 4 bases from V and 1 base from J, with 14 bases in between. The CDR3 is 16 amino acids. The V gene's germline CDR1 is SGDLS and CDR2 YYNGEE.

This clonotype was counted ten times or more. The rearrangement links TRBV3-1 to TRBJ2-3; D gene ambiguous. V was trimmed by 1 base and J by 5 bases, leaving 13 bases between them. Germline V gene data show CDR1 as LGHDT and CDR2 as YNNKEL (reference sequence). This CDR3 contains 15 residues. The CDR3 loop is CASSQGVAAVDTQYF. Here the CDR3 DNA reads TGTGCCAGCAGCCAAGGAGTGGCAGCAGTAGATACGCAGTATTTT.

There are many counts of this clonotype. The chain recombines TRBV3-1 with TRBJ1-6, with no clear D. The CDR3 is 18 residues long. V lost 0 bases, J lost 0 bases, and 12 bases lay in between. CDR1 is LGHDT, CDR2 YNNKEL, per germline (reference sequence). For the CDR3, the DNA is TGTGCCAGCAGCCAAGATCGGACGCCGAGCTCCTATAATTCACCCCTCCACTTT. Translating gives CASSQDRTPSSYNSPLHF.

This clonotype occurred many times. At one boundary the junction diverges from the germline segment, which might be a read error. CDR3 nucleotide sequence: TGTGCTAGCAGCTTAGAAAGGGCGGGGACCCAGTACTTC. Its translation is CASSLERAGTQYF. The genes are TRBV7-7 and TRBJ2-5; a possible D gene is TRBD2 (5 bases). Germline CDR1 reads SSHAT; CDR2 reads FNYEAQ (reference sequence). This CDR3 comprises 13 residues.

The chain combines TRBV6-2 or TRBV6-3 with TRBJ2-5, with D possibly being TRBD2 (6 bases). This CDR3 has 19 residues. Germline CDR1 is MNHEY and CDR2 is SVGEGT. The ends were cut back, 0 bases at V and 1 base at J, with 21 bases in the middle. The CDR3 DNA sequence: TGTGCCAGCAGTTACTCGTATCGAGCGGGCGGCTACTTCCAAGAGACCCAGTACTTC. This encodes CASSYSYRAGGYFQETQYF.

The chain carries TRBV5-1 and TRBJ2-7; D unresolved. The germline CDR1 and CDR2 sequences are SGHRS and YFSETQ. V dropped 4 bases and J dropped 2 bases, with 10 bases sitting between them. This CDR3 has 13 residues. The DNA of the CDR3 is TGCGCCAGCAGCCCGGAAGTGGCCTACGAGCAGTACTTC. Protein sequence: CASSPEVAYEQYF. Full variable domain (remainder filled in from reference TRBV5-1 and TRBJ2-7): KAGVTQTPRYLIKTRGQQVTLSCSPISGHRSVSWYQQTPGQGLQFLFEYFSETQRNKGNFPGRFSGRQFSNSRSEMNVSTLELGDSALYLCASSPEVAYEQYFGPGTRLTVT.

This clonotype was recorded only once. This rearrangement joins TRBV7-2 to TRBJ1-4, with D tentatively TRBD1 (5 bases). The CDR3 has 17 amino acids. V lost 0 bases to trimming and J lost 0 bases, with 11 bases between them. Germline V lookup: CDR1 SGHTA, CDR2 FQGNSA. CDR3 coding DNA: TGTGCCAGCAGCTTAGCGCCTTTAGGGGCAACTAATGAAAAACTGTTTTTT. Translated, it gives CASSLAPLGATNEKLFF.

CDR3 residues: CASRPRGALRNSEQFF. DNA of the CDR3: TGTGCCAGCAGACCCCGGGGGGCCCTCCGGAATTCTGAGCAGTTCTTC. The chain has TRBV6-2 or TRBV6-3 and TRBJ2-1, with TRBD2 as a possible D gene (7 bases). CDR1 MNHEY and CDR2 SVGEGT come from the germline V gene. CDR3 length equals 16 residues. Trimming removed 6 bases from V and 9 bases from J, with 24 bases in between.

J is TRBJ2-5 and V is TRBV2; the D gene could be TRBD1 or TRBD2 (5 bases each). Trimming removed 3 bases from V and 5 bases from J, with 7 bases in between. The CDR3 sequence is 12 residues long. CDR1 is SNHLY and CDR2 is FYNNEI in the germline V gene. CDR3 in amino acids: CASSDWGETQYF. CDR3 DNA sequence: TGTGCCAGCAGTGATTGGGGGGAGACCCAGTACTTC.

Many counts were recorded for this clonotype. The chain couples TRBV6-1 to TRBJ1-5; possibly TRBD1 for D (6 bases). The CDR3 is made up of 15 amino acids. The germline CDR1 and CDR2 sequences are MNHNS and SASEGT. V was trimmed by 10 bases and J by 0 bases, leaving 16 bases between them. CDR3 DNA: TGTGCCACCGGGCCACAGGGCCTTAGCAATCAGCCCCAGCATTTT. Translated: CATGPQGLSNQPQHF.